What follows are 16 T cell receptor beta chains derived from one specimen sequenced in a study of neurological immune-mediated disorders. TCRdb processed the 5' RACE reads anew with MiXCR; each CDR3 protein has one entry. The sample holds 50,000 to 75,000 distinct CDR3 sequences, approximately 4.2% seen once. The specimen sequenced was PBMCs. The origin of the receptors is a man aged 50-60 years with multiple sclerosis.

At least ten counts were recorded for this clonotype. The chain employs TRBV13 and TRBJ2-5; 11 bases align to TRBD2. Unmatched junction bases numbered 3, after V lost 1 base and J lost 2 bases. The length of the CDR3 is 16 residues. Per the germline V gene, CDR1 is PRHDT and CDR2 is FYEKMQ (reference sequence). CDR3 in DNA: TGTGCCAGCAGCTTAGAAGGGACTAGCGGACAAGAGACCCAGTACTTC. Translating gives CASSLEGTSGQETQYF.

Of note for this clonotype: This may be a read error, as it is one base from a much larger clone. The chain couples TRBV20-1 to TRBJ1-1; no clear D gene. CDR1 is DFQATT, CDR2 SNEGSKA, per germline (reference sequence). Trimming left V 5 bases short and J 0 bases short, with 16 bases between. CDR3 length: 15 residues. This chain's CDR3 is CSAYPGHRMNTEAFF. CDR3 bases: TGCAGTGCTTACCCCGGGCACAGAATGAACACTGAAGCTTTCTTT.

V usage is TRBV5-1 and J usage is TRBJ2-2; no reliable D call. Germline lookup yields CDR1 SGHRS and CDR2 YFSETQ. The CDR3 has 13 amino acids. Deletions cut 0 bases from V and 7 bases from J, with 7 bases between. The CDR3: CASSLASNGELFF. The CDR3 DNA reads TGCGCCAGCAGCTTGGCCAGCAACGGGGAGCTGTTTTTT.

This clonotype was picked up many times. V is TRBV28 and J is TRBJ1-1, with D hard to call. V was shortened by 5 bases and J by 5 bases, with 12 bases between the two germline ends. Germline CDR1 MDHEN, CDR2 SYDVKM. There are 13 residues in the CDR3. CDR3 region: CASSHEGYTEAFF. The CDR3 nucleotides are TGTGCCAGCAGTCACGAGGGATATACTGAAGCTTTCTTT.

This clonotype has at least ten counts. The CDR3 region is CSAPKGLLQNNEQFF. The DNA of the CDR3 is TGCAGTGCTCCAAAGGGACTACTACAAAACAATGAGCAGTTCTTC. V and J are TRBV20-1 and TRBJ2-1; TRBD2 matches at 7 bases. CDR1 and CDR2 from the germline V gene are DFQATT and SNEGSKA (reference sequence). Trimming cost V 5 bases and J 5 bases; bases outside gene matches: 12. CDR3 length: 15 residues.

This clonotype was observed at least ten times. The chain employs TRBV29-1 and TRBJ2-1, with 7 bases that match TRBD2. Looked up from germline, CDR1 is SQVTM and CDR2 is ANQGSEA. V dropped 1 base and J dropped 7; count of bases not matched to a gene: 10. The CDR3 totals 15 residues. The CDR3 sequence is CSVEGAGSRGNEQFF. CDR3 DNA sequence: TGCAGCGTTGAAGGAGCGGGGTCCCGAGGGAATGAGCAGTTCTTC.

This clonotype was seen ten or more times. This chain joins TRBV20-1 and TRBJ1-2; 10 bases map to TRBD1. The CDR3 sequence is 14 residues long. Unmatched junction bases numbered 6, after V lost 3 bases and J lost 5 bases. Germline V gives CDR1 DFQATT, CDR2 SNEGSKA (reference sequence). CDR3 DNA: TGCAGTGCTAGCCTAGGGACAGGGGAGTATGGCTACACCTTC. Its protein is CSASLGTGEYGYTF.

This clonotype was counted at least ten times. The CDR3 here is CASSSQGIETQYF. The DNA of the CDR3 is TGTGCCAGCAGCTCGCAGGGGATAGAGACCCAGTACTTC. This sequence joins TRBV5-6 and TRBJ2-5, with D possibly matching TRBD1 (6 bases). From germline, CDR1 is SGHDT and CDR2 YYEEEE. CDR3 size: 13 residues. Trimming cost V 3 bases and J 4 bases, with 10 bases left between them.

This clonotype was counted many times. The J gene is TRBJ1-1, the V gene TRBV5-1; D perhaps matches TRBD1 (5 bases). Germline V CDR1 and CDR2: SGHRS, YFSETQ. V lost 0 bases to trimming and J lost 0 bases, with 12 bases between them. The CDR3 contains 16 residues. In DNA, the CDR3 is TGCGCCAGCAGCTTGGTTCCAGGGCTGATGAACACTGAAGCTTTCTTT. This gives the protein CASSLVPGLMNTEAFF.

In its sample, this clonotype was seen a few times. The genes are TRBV3-1 and TRBJ1-1; D ambiguous. The V end lost 4 bases, the J end lost 0 bases, and 9 bases lay between the germline ends. Germline values: CDR1 LGHDT, CDR2 YNNKEL (reference sequence). CDR3 length equals 14 residues. The CDR3 bases are TGTGCCAGCAGCCCCCAATCCATGAACACTGAAGCTTTCTTT. This codes for CASSPQSMNTEAFF.

The chain carries TRBV3-1 and TRBJ1-2; no definite D call. This CDR3 has 11 residues. Germline V gene lookup returns CDR1 LGHDT and CDR2 YNNKEL (reference sequence). The V end lost 6 bases, the J end lost 4 bases, and 6 bases lay between the germline ends. In nucleotides, the CDR3 is TGTGCCAGCAGAAAAAGCTATGGCTACACCTTC. Translation gives CASRKSYGYTF.

This clonotype was picked up many times. This chain connects TRBV5-1 to TRBJ2-6, with 8 bases identical to TRBD2. J was trimmed by 2 bases and V by 4 bases; bases with no gene match: 2. The CDR3 has 15 amino acids. The germline gives CDR1 SGHRS, CDR2 YFSETQ. CDR3 nucleotide sequence: TGCGCCAGCAGCCCGGGGGGGGCTGGGGCCAACGTCCTGACTTTC. It encodes CASSPGGAGANVLTF.

The table lists this clonotype with a few counts. The J gene is TRBJ2-1, the V gene TRBV3-1, with 9 bases identical to TRBD1. Germline values: CDR1 LGHDT, CDR2 YNNKEL (reference sequence). This CDR3 comprises 15 residues. With 4 bases clipped from V and 7 bases from J, the junction kept 8 bases outside the gene matches. The CDR3 reads CASSPYGQGRNEQFF. Here the CDR3 DNA reads TGTGCCAGCAGCCCATACGGACAGGGGAGAAATGAGCAGTTCTTC.

This clonotype was seen repeatedly, ten times or more. This chain joins TRBV5-6 and TRBJ1-3; tentative D call: TRBD1 (5 bases). The CDR3 runs to 16 residues. Germline V CDR1 and CDR2: SGHDT, YYEEEE. V gave up 4 bases and J gave up 0 bases, with 14 bases separating them. CDR3 sequence (DNA): TGTGCCAGCAGCCGCGGGGGTATGAACTCTGGAAACACCATATATTTT. Translated: CASSRGGMNSGNTIYF.

This clonotype has a count of ten or more. This rearrangement joins TRBV12-3 or TRBV12-4 to TRBJ1-2; possible D gene TRBD1, 6 bases. With 7 bases removed from V and 5 bases from J, the gap between germline ends came to 14 bases. The CDR3 length is 13 residues. CDR3 amino acids: CASNKIQGYGYTF. Here the CDR3 DNA reads TGTGCCAGCAACAAAATCCAGGGGTATGGCTACACCTTC.

Many counts were recorded for this clonotype. The rearrangement joins TRBV12-3 or TRBV12-4 to TRBJ2-1; TRBD1 matches 9 bases. The CDR3 length is 15 residues. V lost 2 bases, J lost 7 bases, and 6 bases stayed unmatched. The CDR3 sequence: CASSLSDRGWNEQFF. The CDR3 region has the DNA TGTGCCAGCAGTTTATCCGACAGGGGGTGGAATGAGCAGTTCTTC.